These 2 T cell receptor beta chains share one sample of origin, sequenced in a study of early T cells in non-severe SARS-CoV-2 infection. TCRdb itself ran the 5' RACE reads through MiXCR, one entry per CDR3 protein. This table holds approximately 79,000 distinct CDR3 sequences, approximately 13% found once. Sequencing input: whole blood. These receptors originate from an adult who was a healthcare worker with PCR-confirmed SARS-CoV-2 infection or an uninfected control (not recorded which).

This clonotype was seen at least ten times. V and J are TRBV5-1 and TRBJ2-5; D unresolved. The CDR3 has 15 residues. Trimming left V 0 bases short and J 6 bases short, with 15 bases between. Germline V lookup: CDR1 SGHRS, CDR2 YFSETQ. CDR3 loop: CASSLDGRGVKTQYF. The CDR3 DNA sequence: TGCGCCAGCAGCTTGGACGGCCGAGGAGTAAAGACCCAGTACTTC.

This chain links TRBV6-1 with TRBJ1-5; D is unclear. Trimming pared 1 base from V and 7 bases from J, leaving 8 bases between. CDR1 is MNHNS and CDR2 is SASEGT in the germline V gene. The CDR3 is made up of 13 amino acids. CDR3 region: CASSEGFRQPQHF. CDR3 nucleotide sequence: TGTGCCAGCAGTGAAGGGTTCAGGCAGCCCCAGCATTTT.